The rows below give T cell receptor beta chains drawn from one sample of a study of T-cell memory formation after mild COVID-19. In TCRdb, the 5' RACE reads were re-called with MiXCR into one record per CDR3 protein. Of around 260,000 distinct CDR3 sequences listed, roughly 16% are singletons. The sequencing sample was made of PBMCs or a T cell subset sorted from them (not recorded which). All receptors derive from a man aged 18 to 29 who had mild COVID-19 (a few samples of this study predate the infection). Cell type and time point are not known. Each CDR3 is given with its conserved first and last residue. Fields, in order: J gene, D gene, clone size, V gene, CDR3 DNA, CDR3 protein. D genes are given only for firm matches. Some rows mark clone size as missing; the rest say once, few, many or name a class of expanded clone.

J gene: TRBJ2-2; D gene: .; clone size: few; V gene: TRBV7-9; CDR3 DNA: TGTGCCAGCAGCTTAGACCGACAGGCGAACACCGGGGAGCTGTTTTTT; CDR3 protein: CASSLDRQANTGELFF
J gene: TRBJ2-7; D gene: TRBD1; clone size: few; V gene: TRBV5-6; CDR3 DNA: TGTGCCAGCAGCCCGGGACAGGGGGCAGCCTACGAGCAGTACTTC; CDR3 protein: CASSPGQGAAYEQYF
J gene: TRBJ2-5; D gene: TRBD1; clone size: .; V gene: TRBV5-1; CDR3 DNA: TGCGCCAGCAGCTCGGGAGGGACAGGGGAAAACCAGTACTTC; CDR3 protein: CASSSGGTGENQYF
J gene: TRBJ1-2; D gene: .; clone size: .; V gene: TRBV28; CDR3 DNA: TGTGCCAGCACTCCCCGGGGGACCGGCTACACCTTC; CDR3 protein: CASTPRGTGYTF
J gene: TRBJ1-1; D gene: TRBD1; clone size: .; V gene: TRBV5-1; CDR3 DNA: TGCGCCAGCAGCTCGAGGACAGGGGCGAACACTGAAGCTTTCTTT; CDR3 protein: CASSSRTGANTEAFF
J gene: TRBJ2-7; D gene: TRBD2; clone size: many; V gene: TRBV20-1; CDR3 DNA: TGCAGTGCTGGTCGCGGGGGGGCAGGCGAGCAGTACTTC; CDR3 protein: CSAGRGGAGEQYF
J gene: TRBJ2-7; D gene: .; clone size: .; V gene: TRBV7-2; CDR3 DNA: TGTACCAGCACCCAGCTGGGGGTGGGTGACGAGCAGTACTTC; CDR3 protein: CTSTQLGVGDEQYF
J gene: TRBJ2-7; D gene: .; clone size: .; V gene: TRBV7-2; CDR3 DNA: TGTGCCAGCAGCTTAGCAAACAGGGTCAACGAGCAGTACTTC; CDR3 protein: CASSLANRVNEQYF
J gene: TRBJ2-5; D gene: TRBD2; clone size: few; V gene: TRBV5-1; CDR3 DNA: TGCGCCAGCAGCTTGGGGACAGCGGGGGAAGAGACCCAGTACTTC; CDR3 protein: CASSLGTAGEETQYF
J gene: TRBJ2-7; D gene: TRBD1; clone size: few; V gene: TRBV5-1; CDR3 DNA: TGCGCCAGCAGCGAGGGGGCCCCCTCCTACGAGCAGTACTTC; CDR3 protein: CASSEGAPSYEQYF
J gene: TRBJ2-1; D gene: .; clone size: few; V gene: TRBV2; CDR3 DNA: TGTGCCAGCAGTGACGATAGGCATGAGCAGTTCTTC; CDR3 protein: CASSDDRHEQFF
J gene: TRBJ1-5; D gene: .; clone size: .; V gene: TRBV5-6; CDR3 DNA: TGTGCCAGCAAAAAACGGCAAGGGGGTCAGCCCCAGCATTTT; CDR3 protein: CASKKRQGGQPQHF
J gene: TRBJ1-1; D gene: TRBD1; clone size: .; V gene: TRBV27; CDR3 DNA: TGTGCCAGCAGTCAGAGGACAGGGGGCACTGAAGCTTTCTTT; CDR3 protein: CASSQRTGGTEAFF
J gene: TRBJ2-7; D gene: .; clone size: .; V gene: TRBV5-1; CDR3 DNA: TGCGCCAGTTCACCGGGACCACGGTTCTACGAGCAGTACTTC; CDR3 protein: CASSPGPRFYEQYF
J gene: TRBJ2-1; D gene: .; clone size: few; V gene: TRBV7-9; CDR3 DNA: TGTGCCAGCAACCTAGGGACCGTGGATGAGCAGTTCTTC; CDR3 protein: CASNLGTVDEQFF
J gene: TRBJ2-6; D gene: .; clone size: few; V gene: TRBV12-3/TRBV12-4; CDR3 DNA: TGTGCCAGCAGTTTAAATGGGGCCAACGTCCTGACTTTC; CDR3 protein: CASSLNGANVLTF
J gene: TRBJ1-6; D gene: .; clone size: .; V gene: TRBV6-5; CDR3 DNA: TGTGCCAGCCGCAATTTAGGGTACTCCTATAATTCACCCCTCCACTTT; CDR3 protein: CASRNLGYSYNSPLHF
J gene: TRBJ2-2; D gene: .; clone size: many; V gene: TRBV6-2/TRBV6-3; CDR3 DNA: TGTGCCAGCAGTTACGCCGGGACCATGAACACCGGGGAGCTGTTTTTT; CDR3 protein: CASSYAGTMNTGELFF
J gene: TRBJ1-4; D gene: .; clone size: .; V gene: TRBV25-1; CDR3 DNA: TGTGCCAGCAGTGACCGAGGTGAAAAACTGTTTTTT; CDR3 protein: CASSDRGEKLFF
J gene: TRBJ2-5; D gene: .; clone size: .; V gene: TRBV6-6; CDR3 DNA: TGTGCCAGCAACGCGGGGGCGGGAGAGACCCAGTACTTC; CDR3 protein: CASNAGAGETQYF
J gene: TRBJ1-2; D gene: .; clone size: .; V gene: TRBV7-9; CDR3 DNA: TGTGCCAGCAGCTTAGCAGGCAGGGAGAAGGGCTACACCTTC; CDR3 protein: CASSLAGREKGYTF
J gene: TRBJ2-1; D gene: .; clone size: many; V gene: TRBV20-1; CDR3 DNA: TGCAGTGCTAGGTTCCAGCCATCCGTCTACAATGAGCAGTTCTTC; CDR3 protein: CSARFQPSVYNEQFF